The TCR beta chain under discussion was sequenced for a study of blood T cell repertoires in COVID-19. The overall study: There were acute and convalescent COVID-19 samples, and they came from the United States, Italy and Spain. T cells, B-cell-depleted T cells, or PBMCs provided the cDNA or gDNA that served as material.

The J segment lost 7 bases and the V segment lost 0 bases, leaving 8 bases of the junction unmatched. CDR1 and CDR2 (germline): SGHKS, YYEKEE (reference sequence). The CDR3 is 15 residues long. Authors' data handling: Reference gene primer amplification in the assay estimated nucleated cell counts. The table came from immunoSEQ multiplex PCR; TCRdb's copy has only in-frame clones and leaves some out. The V and J calls and clone size were taken over from that table, and D and trimming were inferred from the DNA. The table lists 45,000 to 55,000 clones, around 86% of them singletons, with around 28% in the top ten.

V is TRBV5-5 and J is TRBJ2-3; 7 bases match TRBD2. This clonotype was obtained from a human donor in a cohort sampled during active COVID-19. Sequencing input: peripheral blood. The CDR3 region is CASSLAQGGRHTQYF. The DNA of the CDR3 is TGTGCCAGCAGCTTGGCCCAGGGAGGGAGGCATACGCAGTATTTT.